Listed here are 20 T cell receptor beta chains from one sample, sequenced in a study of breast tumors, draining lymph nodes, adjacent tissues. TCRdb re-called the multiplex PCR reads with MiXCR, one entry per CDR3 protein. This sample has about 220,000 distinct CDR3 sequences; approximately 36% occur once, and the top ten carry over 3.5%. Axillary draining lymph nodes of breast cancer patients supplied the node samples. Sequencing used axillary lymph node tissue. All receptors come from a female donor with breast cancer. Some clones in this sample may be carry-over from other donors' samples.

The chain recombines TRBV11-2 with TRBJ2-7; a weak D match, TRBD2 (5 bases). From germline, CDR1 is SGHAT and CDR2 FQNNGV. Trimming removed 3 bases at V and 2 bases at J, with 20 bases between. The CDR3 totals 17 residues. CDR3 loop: CASSFGGSARSAYEQYF. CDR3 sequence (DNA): TGTGCCAGCAGCTTTGGAGGCAGTGCTAGGTCCGCCTACGAGCAGTACTTC.

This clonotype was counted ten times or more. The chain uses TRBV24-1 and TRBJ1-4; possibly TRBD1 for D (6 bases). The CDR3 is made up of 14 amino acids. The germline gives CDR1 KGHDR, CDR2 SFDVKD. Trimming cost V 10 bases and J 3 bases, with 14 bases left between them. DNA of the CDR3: TGTGCCACACAGGGAGACAGATCTAATGAAAAACTGTTTTTT. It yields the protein CATQGDRSNEKLFF.

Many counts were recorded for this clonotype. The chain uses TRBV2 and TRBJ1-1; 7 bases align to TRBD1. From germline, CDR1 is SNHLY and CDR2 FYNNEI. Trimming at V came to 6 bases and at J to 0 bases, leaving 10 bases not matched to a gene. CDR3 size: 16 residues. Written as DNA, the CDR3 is TGTGCCAGCAGCGATGACGGGACAGACGTGAACACTGAAGCTTTCTTT. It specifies CASSDDGTDVNTEAFF.

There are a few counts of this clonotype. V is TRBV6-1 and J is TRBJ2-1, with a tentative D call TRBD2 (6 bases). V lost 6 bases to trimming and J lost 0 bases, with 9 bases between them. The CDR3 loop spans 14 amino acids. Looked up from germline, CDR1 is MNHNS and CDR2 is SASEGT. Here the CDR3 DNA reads TGTGCCAGCAGCGGCGGGAACTCCTACAATGAGCAGTTCTTC. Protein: CASSGGNSYNEQFF.

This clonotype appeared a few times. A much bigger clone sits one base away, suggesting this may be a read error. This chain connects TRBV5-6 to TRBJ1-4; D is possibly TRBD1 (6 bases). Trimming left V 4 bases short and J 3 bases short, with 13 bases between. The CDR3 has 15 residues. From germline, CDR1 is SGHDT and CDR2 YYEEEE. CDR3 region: CASSLRQAANEKLFF. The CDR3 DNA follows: TGTGCCAGCAGCCTAAGACAGGCCGCTAATGAAAAACTGTTTTTT.

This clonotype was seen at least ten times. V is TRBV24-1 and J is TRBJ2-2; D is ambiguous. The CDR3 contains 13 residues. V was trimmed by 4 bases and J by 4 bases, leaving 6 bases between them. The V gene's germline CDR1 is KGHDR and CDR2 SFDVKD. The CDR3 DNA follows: TGTGCCACCAGTGAATTTTCCACCGGGGAGCTGTTTTTT. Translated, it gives CATSEFSTGELFF.

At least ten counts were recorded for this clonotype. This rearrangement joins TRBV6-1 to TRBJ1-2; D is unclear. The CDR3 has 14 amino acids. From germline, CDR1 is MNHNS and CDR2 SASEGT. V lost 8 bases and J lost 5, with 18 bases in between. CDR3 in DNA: TGTGCCAGCGCCCCTGGGAGGGCCGGGTATGGCTACACCTTC. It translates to CASAPGRAGYGYTF.

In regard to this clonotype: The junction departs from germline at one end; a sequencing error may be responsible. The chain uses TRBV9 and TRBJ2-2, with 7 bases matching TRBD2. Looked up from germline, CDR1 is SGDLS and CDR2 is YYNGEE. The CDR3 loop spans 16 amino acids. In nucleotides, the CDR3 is TGTGCCAGCAGCGTAGGGGGGGGACCCAACACCGGGGAGCTATTTTTT. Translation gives CASSVGGGPNTGELFF.

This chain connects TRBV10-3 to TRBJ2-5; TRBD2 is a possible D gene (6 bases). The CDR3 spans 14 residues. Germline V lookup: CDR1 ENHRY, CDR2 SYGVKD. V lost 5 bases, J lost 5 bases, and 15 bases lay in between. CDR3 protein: CAISYSAAGETQYF. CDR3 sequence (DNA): TGTGCCATCAGTTACTCGGCGGCGGGGGAGACCCAGTACTTC.

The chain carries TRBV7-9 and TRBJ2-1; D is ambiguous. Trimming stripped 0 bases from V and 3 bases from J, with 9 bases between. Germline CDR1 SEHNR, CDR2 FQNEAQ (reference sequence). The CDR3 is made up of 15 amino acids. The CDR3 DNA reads TGTGCCAGCAGCTTAGCGCAGAATAACTACAATGAGCAGTTCTTC. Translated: CASSLAQNNYNEQFF. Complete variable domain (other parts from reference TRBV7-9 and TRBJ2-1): DTGVSQNPRHKITKRGQNVTFRCDPISEHNRLYWYRQTLGQGPEFLTYFQNEAQLEKSRLLSDRFSAERPKGSFSTLEIQRTEQGDSAMYLCASSLAQNNYNEQFFGPGTRLTVL.

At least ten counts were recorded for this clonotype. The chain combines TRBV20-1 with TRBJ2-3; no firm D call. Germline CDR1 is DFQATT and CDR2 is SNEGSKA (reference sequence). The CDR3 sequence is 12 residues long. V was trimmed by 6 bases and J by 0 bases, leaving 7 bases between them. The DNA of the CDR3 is TGCAGTGCCCAGGACAGCACAGATACGCAGTATTTT. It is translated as CSAQDSTDTQYF.

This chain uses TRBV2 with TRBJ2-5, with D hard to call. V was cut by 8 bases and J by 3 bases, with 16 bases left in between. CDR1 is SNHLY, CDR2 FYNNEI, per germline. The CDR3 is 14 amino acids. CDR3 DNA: TGTGCCAGCTTAGGCCATTATACGGAAGAGACCCAGTACTTC. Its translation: CASLGHYTEETQYF.

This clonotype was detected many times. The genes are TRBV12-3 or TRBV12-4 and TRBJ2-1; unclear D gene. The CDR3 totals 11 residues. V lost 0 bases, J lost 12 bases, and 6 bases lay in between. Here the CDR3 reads CASSLAMWQFF. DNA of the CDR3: TGTGCCAGCAGTTTAGCGATGTGGCAGTTCTTC.

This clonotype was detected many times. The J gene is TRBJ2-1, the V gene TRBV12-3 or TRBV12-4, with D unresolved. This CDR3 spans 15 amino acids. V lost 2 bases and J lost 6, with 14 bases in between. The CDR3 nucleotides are TGTGCCAGCAGTTTACACGTCGATGTGGGCAATGAGCAGTTCTTC. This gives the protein CASSLHVDVGNEQFF.

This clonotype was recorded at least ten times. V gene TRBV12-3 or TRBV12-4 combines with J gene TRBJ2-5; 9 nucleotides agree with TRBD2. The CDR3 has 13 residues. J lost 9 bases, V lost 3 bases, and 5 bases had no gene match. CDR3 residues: CASSLGSGGAQYF. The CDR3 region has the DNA TGTGCCAGCAGTTTGGGTAGCGGGGGAGCCCAGTACTTC.

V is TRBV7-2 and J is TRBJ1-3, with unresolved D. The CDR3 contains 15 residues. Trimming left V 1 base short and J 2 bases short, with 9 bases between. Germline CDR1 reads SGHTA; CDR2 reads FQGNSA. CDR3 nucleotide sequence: TGTGCCAGCAGCTTAGATCCTTATGCTGGAAACACCATATATTTT. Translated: CASSLDPYAGNTIYF.

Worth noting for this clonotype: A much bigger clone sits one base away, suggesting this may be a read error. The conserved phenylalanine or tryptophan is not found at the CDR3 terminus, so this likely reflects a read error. CDR3 amino acids: CASSQSGSKETQYI. Here the CDR3 DNA reads TGTGCCAGCAGCCAGAGCGGGAGTAAGGAGACCCAGTACATC. V and J are TRBV7-2 and TRBJ2-5, with 8 bases identical to TRBD2. J gave up 5 bases and V 5 bases, and 7 bases lay outside the gene matches. Germline V gene lookup returns CDR1 SGHTA and CDR2 FQGNSA. This CDR3 contains 14 residues.

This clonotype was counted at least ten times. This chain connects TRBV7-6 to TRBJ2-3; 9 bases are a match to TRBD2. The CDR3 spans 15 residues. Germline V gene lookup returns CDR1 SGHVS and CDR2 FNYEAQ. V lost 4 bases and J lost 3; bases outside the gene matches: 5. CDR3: CASSSTGLATDTQYF. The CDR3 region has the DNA TGTGCCAGCAGCTCGACCGGACTAGCGACAGATACGCAGTATTTT. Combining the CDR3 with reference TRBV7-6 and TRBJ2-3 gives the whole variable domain GAGVSQSPRYKVTKRGQDVALRCDPISGHVSLYWYRQALGQGPEFLTYFNYEAQQDKSGLPNDRFSAERPEGSISTLTIQRTEQRDSAMYRCASSSTGLATDTQYFGPGTRLTVL.

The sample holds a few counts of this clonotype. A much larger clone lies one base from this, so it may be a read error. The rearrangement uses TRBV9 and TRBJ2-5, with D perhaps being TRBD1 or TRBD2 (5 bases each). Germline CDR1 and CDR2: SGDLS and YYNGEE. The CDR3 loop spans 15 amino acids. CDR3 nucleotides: TGTGCCAGCAGCGTAGCTTTGGGGGAATCTGAGACCCCGTACTTC. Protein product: CASSVALGESETPYF.

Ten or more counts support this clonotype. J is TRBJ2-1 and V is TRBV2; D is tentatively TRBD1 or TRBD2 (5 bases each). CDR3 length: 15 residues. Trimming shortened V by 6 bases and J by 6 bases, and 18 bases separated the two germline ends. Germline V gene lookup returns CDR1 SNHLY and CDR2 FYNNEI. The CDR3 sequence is CASRHRDQIGNEQFF. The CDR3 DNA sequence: TGTGCCAGCAGGCACCGGGACCAAATCGGCAATGAGCAGTTCTTC.